The 7 T cell receptor beta chains below all came from one sample that was sequenced in a study of T cells in Graves' hyperthyroidism and ophthalmopathy. The TCR beta CDR3 regions underwent amplification using RNA transcripts as the source. When the TCR CDR3 underwent first-round RT-PCR, the HTBI primer set was used. Each CDR3 protein is one row after TCRdb ran MiXCR on the multiplex PCR reads. The data contain around 200,000 distinct CDR3 sequences, around 18% of them seen just once; the ten biggest clones take up roughly 44%. The source material was blood. Receptors originate from a middle-aged man with Graves' hyperthyroidism.

This clonotype has only a few counts. The V gene is TRBV11-2, the J gene TRBJ2-3; TRBD2 matches at 13 bases. This CDR3 has 18 residues. V lost 2 bases, J lost 1 base, and 6 bases stayed unmatched. Germline values: CDR1 SGHAT, CDR2 FQNNGV. CDR3 sequence reads: CASSLFHGTSGGTDTQYF. Written as DNA, the CDR3 is TGTGCCAGCAGCTTATTTCACGGGACTAGCGGGGGCACAGATACGCAGTATTTT.

The CDR3 loop reads CSAWELVLTPVDTQYF. CDR3 DNA: TGCAGTGCATGGGAGTTAGTTCTCACCCCGGTGGATACGCAGTATTTT. The rearrangement links TRBV20-1 to TRBJ2-3; the D gene is possibly TRBD2 (5 bases). In germline, CDR1 is DFQATT, CDR2 SNEGSKA (reference sequence). Trimming took 6 bases from V and 6 from J, leaving 25 bases between them. This CDR3 contains 16 residues.

This clonotype showed up many times. The chain links TRBV6-1 to TRBJ2-5, with TRBD1 matching 8 bases. J gave up 7 bases and V 5 bases, and 9 bases lay outside the gene matches. The CDR3 length is 14 residues. The germline V gene encodes CDR1 MNHNS and CDR2 SASEGT. The CDR3 DNA reads TGTGCCAGCAGTCTGGGACAGGTGGGCGGGACCCAGTACTTC. As protein: CASSLGQVGGTQYF.

This chain connects TRBV3-1 to TRBJ2-3, with 8 bases lining up with TRBD2. V lost 0 bases to trimming and J lost 4 bases; unmatched junction nucleotides: 6. The CDR3 totals 16 residues. Germline V gene data show CDR1 as LGHDT and CDR2 as YNNKEL (reference sequence). The CDR3 protein is CASSQDAGGLADTQYF. CDR3 nucleotide sequence: TGTGCCAGCAGCCAAGATGCGGGGGGCCTGGCAGATACGCAGTATTTT.

This clonotype was counted ten times or more. The V call is TRBV11-2, the J call TRBJ1-1; possibly TRBD1 for D (5 bases). Germline CDR1 SGHAT, CDR2 FQNNGV. This CDR3 region has 15 residues. Between the trimmed V and J ends, which lost 4 bases and 0 bases, there was a span of 12 bases. For the CDR3, the DNA is TGTGCCAGCAGCTCCCGACAGACCCTGAACACTGAAGCTTTCTTT. It yields the protein CASSSRQTLNTEAFF. The entire variable domain, with the rest obtained from reference TRBV11-2 and TRBJ1-1, is as follows: EAGVAQSPRYKIIEKRQSVAFWCNPISGHATLYWYQQILGQGPKLLIQFQNNGVVDDSQLPKDRFSAERLKGVDSTLKIQPAKLEDSAVYLCASSSRQTLNTEAFFGQGTRLTVV.

This clonotype was seen ten or more times. V is TRBV5-6 and J is TRBJ2-7, with D hard to call. The CDR3 covers 14 residues. Germline CDR1 reads SGHDT; CDR2 reads YYEEEE. V dropped 2 bases and J dropped 0 bases, with 9 bases sitting between them. The CDR3 region has the DNA TGTGCCAGCAGCTTCCAAAGGAACTCCTACGAGCAGTACTTC. It yields the protein CASSFQRNSYEQYF.

The rearrangement uses TRBV9 and TRBJ2-3; D is unresolved. Looked up from germline, CDR1 is SGDLS and CDR2 is YYNGEE. Trimming left V 3 bases short and J 4 bases short, with 12 bases between. The CDR3 runs to 14 residues. The CDR3 DNA reads TGTGCCAGCAGCGACGGCGGCTTGCCAGATACGCAGTATTTT. Protein sequence: CASSDGGLPDTQYF.